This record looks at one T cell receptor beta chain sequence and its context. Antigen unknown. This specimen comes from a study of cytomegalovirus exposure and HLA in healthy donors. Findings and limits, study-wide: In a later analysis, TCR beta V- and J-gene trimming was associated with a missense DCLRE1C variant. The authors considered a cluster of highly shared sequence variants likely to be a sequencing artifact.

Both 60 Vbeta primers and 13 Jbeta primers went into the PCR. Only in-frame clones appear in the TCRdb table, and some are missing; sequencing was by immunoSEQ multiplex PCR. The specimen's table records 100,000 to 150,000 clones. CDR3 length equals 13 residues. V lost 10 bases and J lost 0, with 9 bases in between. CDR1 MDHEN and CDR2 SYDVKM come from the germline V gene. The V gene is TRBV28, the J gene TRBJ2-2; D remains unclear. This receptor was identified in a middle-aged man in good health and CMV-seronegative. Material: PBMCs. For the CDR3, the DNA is TGTGCCACACGCGATTCGAACACCGGGGAGCTGTTTTTT. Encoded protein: CATRDSNTGELFF.